A single sample gave rise to the 13 T cell receptor beta chains below, sequenced in a study of blood T cell repertoires in COVID-19. Repertoires were generated with immunoSEQ multiplex PCR, while TCRdb's copy carries only in-frame clones and drops some. Here the sample spans tens of thousands of clones, 80% to 85% being singletons. Sequenced material: peripheral blood. Receptors originate from a man aged 25-40 years with COVID-19, enrolled during active disease.

The genes are TRBV25-1 and TRBJ2-7; the D is unclear. Germline CDR1 and CDR2: MGHDK and SYGVNS. This CDR3 region has 13 residues. Between the trimmed V and J ends, which lost 7 bases and 2 bases, there was a span of 12 bases. The CDR3: CASISTDTYEQYF. The DNA of the CDR3 is TGTGCCAGCATTTCTACAGACACCTACGAGCAGTACTTC.

V is TRBV30 and J is TRBJ1-1; unclear D gene. The V end lost 3 bases, the J end lost 1 base, and 3 bases lay between the germline ends. This CDR3 is built from 11 residues. Per the germline V gene, CDR1 is GTSNPN and CDR2 is SVGIG (reference sequence). The CDR3 is CAWSKNTEAFF. CDR3 DNA sequence: TGTGCCTGGAGCAAGAACACTGAAGCTTTCTTT.

This clone was observed a few times. The chain is built from TRBV28 and TRBJ2-3, with TRBD2 matching 14 bases. CDR3 length equals 16 residues. With 3 bases clipped from V and 4 bases from J, the junction kept 3 bases outside the gene matches. Germline V CDR1 and CDR2: MDHEN, SYDVKM. This CDR3 reads CASSLTSGRAADTQYF. In nucleotides, the CDR3 is TGTGCCAGCAGTTTGACTAGCGGGAGGGCGGCAGATACGCAGTATTTT.

The CDR3 DNA is TGTGCCAGCAGTTCAGGGTCTTTGAACACTGAAGCTTTCTTT. This translates into CASSSGSLNTEAFF. The chain links TRBV27 to TRBJ1-1; tentative D call: TRBD1 (5 bases). Trimming left V 4 bases short and J 0 bases short, with 9 bases between. Germline CDR1 reads MNHEY; CDR2 reads SMNVEV (reference sequence). This CDR3 contains 14 residues.

J is TRBJ2-2 and V is TRBV2; D is undetermined. CDR1 SNHLY and CDR2 FYNNEI come from the germline V gene. Trimming stripped 0 bases from V and 7 bases from J, with 9 bases between. The CDR3 is made up of 14 amino acids. The CDR3 region has the DNA TGTGCCAGCAGTGAAGCTCCGATCGGCGGGGAGCTGTTTTTT. It is translated as CASSEAPIGGELFF.

V and J are TRBV18 and TRBJ1-4, with unresolved D. This CDR3 spans 17 amino acids. Per germline, CDR1 KGHSH and CDR2 LQKENI. Trimming took 1 base from V and 0 from J, leaving 12 bases between them. CDR3 DNA sequence: TGTGCCAGCTCACCACAAAGCGGAACAGCAACTAATGAAAAACTGTTTTTT. Protein sequence: CASSPQSGTATNEKLFF. Full variable domain (rest looked up from reference TRBV18 and TRBJ1-4): NAGVMQNPRHLVRRRGQEARLRCSPMKGHSHVYWYRQLPEEGLKFMVYLQKENIIDESGMPKERFSAEFPKEGPSILRIQQVVRGDSAAYFCASSPQSGTATNEKLFFGSGTQLSVL.

The rearrangement joins TRBV5-1 to TRBJ2-1, with D uncertain. V lost 4 bases and J lost 9, with 17 bases in between. CDR3 length equals 14 residues. Germline V CDR1 and CDR2: SGHRS, YFSETQ. CDR3: CASSPYPTAAEQFF. In nucleotides, the CDR3 is TGCGCCAGCAGCCCCTACCCAACTGCGGCTGAGCAGTTCTTC.

The rearrangement uses TRBV6-4 and TRBJ2-3; perhaps TRBD1 as D (6 bases). This CDR3 is 15 amino acids long. The germline CDR1 and CDR2 sequences are MRHNA and SNTAGT. Trimming cost V 10 bases and J 0 bases, with 17 bases left between them. The CDR3 nucleotides are TGTGCCACCTCCAGCCAGGGACACAGCACAGATACGCAGTATTTT. It specifies CATSSQGHSTDTQYF.

The V gene is TRBV4-1, the J gene TRBJ2-7, with 10 bases matching TRBD2. The CDR3 extends over 15 amino acids. J gave up 7 bases and V 1 base, and 7 bases lay outside the gene matches. Germline lookup yields CDR1 MGHRA and CDR2 YSYEKL. In nucleotides, the CDR3 is TGCGCCAGCAGCCAAGGGCTAGCGGGAGCAGGAGAGCAGTACTTC. Protein product: CASSQGLAGAGEQYF.

This clone was seen a single time. In DNA, the CDR3 is TGTGCCAGCAGCCGACTAGCGGGAGGAATCTCATCCTACAATGAGCAGTTCTTC. This sequence encodes CASSRLAGGISSYNEQFF. The rearrangement links TRBV7-9 to TRBJ2-1; 13 positions match TRBD2. The CDR3 length is 18 residues. The germline V gene encodes CDR1 SEHNR and CDR2 FQNEAQ (reference sequence). Unmatched junction bases numbered 8, after V lost 5 bases and J lost 1 base.

V is TRBV10-3 and J is TRBJ1-3, with D possibly matching TRBD1 (5 bases). V was trimmed by 2 bases and J by 0 bases, leaving 8 bases between them. The CDR3 loop spans 15 amino acids. The germline CDR1 and CDR2 sequences are ENHRY and SYGVKD. Written as DNA, the CDR3 is TGTGCCATCAGTGAGGGAGGGGACTCTGGAAACACCATATATTTT. As protein: CAISEGGDSGNTIYF.

V and J are TRBV5-1 and TRBJ2-1; D is perhaps TRBD2 (5 bases). In germline, CDR1 is SGHRS, CDR2 YFSETQ. Trimming removed 5 bases at V and 0 bases at J, with 9 bases between. CDR3 size: 14 residues. The CDR3 bases are TGCGCCAGCAGAGAGGGCTACTCCTACAATGAGCAGTTCTTC. Translation: CASREGYSYNEQFF.

This clone was seen once. This chain connects TRBV27 to TRBJ2-2; 8 nucleotides match TRBD1. The CDR3 is 15 residues long. The germline V gene has CDR1 MNHEY and CDR2 SMNVEV (reference sequence). The V segment lost 5 bases and the J segment 4 bases; nucleotides outside the gene matches: 6. CDR3 sequence reads: CASSALRGPTGELFF. Here the CDR3 DNA reads TGTGCCAGCAGTGCGCTCAGGGGGCCCACCGGGGAGCTGTTTTTT.